This T cell receptor beta chain is from a study of T cells in localized non-small cell lung cancer. The germline CDR1 and CDR2 sequences are KGHSH and LQKENI. The CDR3 contains 13 residues. The V gene end was trimmed by 4 bases and the J gene end by 7 bases; junction bases not matched to a gene: 5. Using immunoSEQ multiplex PCR, the repertoire was profiled, and TCRdb retains in-frame clones only, with some absent. The sample carries 59,000 or so clones, about 89% recorded once. This clonotype originated in a man between 40 and 70 years old with stage I lung adenocarcinoma. Sequenced here: peripheral blood, sampled before any cancer treatment. This rearrangement joins TRBV18 to TRBJ2-7, with 9 bases matching TRBD1. CDR3 in DNA: TGTGCCAGCTCACGGACAGGGGCTGGGGAGCAGTACTTC. The encoded protein is CASSRTGAGEQYF.